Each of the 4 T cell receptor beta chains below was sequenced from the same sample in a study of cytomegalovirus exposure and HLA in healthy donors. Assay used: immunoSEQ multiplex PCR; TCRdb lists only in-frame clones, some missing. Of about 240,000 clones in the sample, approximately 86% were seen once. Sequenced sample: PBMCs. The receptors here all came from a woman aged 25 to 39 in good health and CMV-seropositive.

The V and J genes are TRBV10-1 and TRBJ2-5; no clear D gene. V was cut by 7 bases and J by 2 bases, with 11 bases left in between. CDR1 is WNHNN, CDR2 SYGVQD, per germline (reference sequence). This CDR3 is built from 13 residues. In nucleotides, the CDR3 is TGCGCCAGCAACACCGAACCACAAGAGACCCAGTACTTC. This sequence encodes CASNTEPQETQYF.

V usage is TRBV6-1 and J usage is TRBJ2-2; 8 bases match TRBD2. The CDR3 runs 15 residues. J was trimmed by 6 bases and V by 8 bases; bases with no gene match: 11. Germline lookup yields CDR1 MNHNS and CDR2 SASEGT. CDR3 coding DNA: TGTGCCAGCGCATGGCGGGAGGTTGGGGCCGGGGAGCTGTTTTTT. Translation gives CASAWREVGAGELFF.

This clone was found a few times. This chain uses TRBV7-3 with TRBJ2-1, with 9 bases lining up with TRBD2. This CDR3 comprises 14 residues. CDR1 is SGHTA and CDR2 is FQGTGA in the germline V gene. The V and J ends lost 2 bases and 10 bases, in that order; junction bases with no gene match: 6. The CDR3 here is CASSLGSSGAEQFF. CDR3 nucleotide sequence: TGTGCCAGCAGCTTAGGTTCTAGCGGGGCGGAGCAGTTCTTC.

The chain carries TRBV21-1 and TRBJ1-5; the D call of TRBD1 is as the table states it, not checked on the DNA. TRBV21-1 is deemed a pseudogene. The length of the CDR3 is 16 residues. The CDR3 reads CASSKGGGDRHQPQHF. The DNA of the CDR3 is TGTGCCAGCAGCAAAGGGGGTGGGGACAGGCATCAGCCCCAGCATTTT.